This TCR beta chain was recorded in a study of blood T cell repertoires in COVID-19. J lost 5 bases, V lost 3 bases, and 4 bases had no gene match. Germline assignment: CDR1 MNHEY and CDR2 SMNVEV (reference sequence). CDR3 size: 14 residues. Participants were placed into cohorts based on the clinical history they reported. The table came from immunoSEQ multiplex PCR; TCRdb's copy has only in-frame clones and leaves some out. The sample includes 250,000 to 300,000 clones, around 86% of them seen just once. V is TRBV27 and J is TRBJ2-7; 10 nucleotides line up with TRBD1. The receptor's source is a man between 18 and 35 years old who had recovered from COVID-19. The sample taken for sequencing was PBMCs or T cells enriched from blood (not recorded which). The CDR3 sequence: CASSFRDRGHEQYF. In nucleotides, the CDR3 is TGTGCCAGCAGTTTCCGGGACAGGGGCCACGAGCAGTACTTC.